The subject of this entry is one TCR beta chain. As yet, its antigen is unknown. The sample originates from a study of T-cell reconstitution after alpha-beta-depleted transplantation in children. Study-level points and caveats: The study reportedly traced alpha-beta T cells about two months after transplant to several hundred expanded graft clones.

For TCRbeta, the library was prepared with unique molecular identifiers. Each CDR3 protein is one row after TCRdb ran MiXCR on the PCR reads. The table has hundreds of thousands of distinct CDR3 sequences, more than 20% seen once. This CDR3 is built from 17 residues. V shed 4 bases and J 6 bases; nucleotides not matched to a gene: 12. Germline V gene lookup returns CDR1 SGHRS and CDR2 YFSETQ. The starting material was PBMCs, mostly from graft donor cells, obtained 360 days after TCRalphabeta/CD19-depleted stem cell transplant. V is TRBV5-1 and J is TRBJ1-6; TRBD1 matches 8 bases. The TCR comes from a female patient aged 2 to 10 who had a stem cell transplant for congenital amegakaryocytic thrombocytopenia, so the T cells may come from the graft donor. Here the CDR3 reads CASSRKETGDFNSPLHF. For the CDR3, the DNA is TGCGCCAGCAGCCGCAAGGAGACAGGGGATTTTAATTCACCCCTCCACTTT.